These 24 T cell receptor beta chains share one sample of origin, sequenced in a study of cytomegalovirus exposure and HLA in healthy donors. Amplification used 60 Vbeta primers and 13 Jbeta primers. Using immunoSEQ multiplex PCR, the repertoire was profiled, and TCRdb retains in-frame clones only, with some absent. The table records 80,000 to 90,000 clones, 75% of them present only once. Sequenced material: PBMCs. The receptors shown here come from a man aged 35 to 55 in good health and CMV-seronegative.

The genes are TRBV5-4 and TRBJ1-2, with TRBD1 identical over 8 bases. Germline V CDR1 and CDR2: SGHNT, YYREEE (reference sequence). The CDR3 extends over 15 amino acids. Unmatched junction bases numbered 8, after V lost 0 bases and J lost 7 bases. DNA of the CDR3: TGTGCCAGCAGCTTGGCGCAGGGGGCGATAATTGGCTACACCTTC. Protein product: CASSLAQGAIIGYTF.

This chain uses TRBV6-1 with TRBJ1-2; a possible D gene is TRBD1 (6 bases). There are 15 residues in the CDR3. Germline lookup yields CDR1 MNHNS and CDR2 SASEGT. CDR3 nucleotide sequence: TGTGCTGCACAAAGACAGCAGGGGTCGTCCTATGGCTACACCTTC. Encoded protein: CAAQRQQGSSYGYTF.

The gene calls are TRBV7-9 and TRBJ1-4; TRBD1 agrees at 9 bases. CDR3 size: 14 residues. Germline-derived CDR1 and CDR2 are SEHNR and FQNEAQ (reference sequence). The V segment lost 8 bases and the J segment 6 bases; nucleotides outside the gene matches: 7. CDR3 sequence reads: CASVTQGADEKLFF. The CDR3 coding sequence is TGTGCCAGCGTCACACAGGGGGCGGATGAAAAACTGTTTTTT.

This clone occurred a few times. The V call is TRBV29-1, the J call TRBJ2-7; tentatively, D is TRBD2 (5 bases). Looked up from germline, CDR1 is SQVTM and CDR2 is ANQGSEA. The CDR3 has 11 residues. V lost 8 bases and J 6 bases, leaving 14 bases between the germline ends. The CDR3 reads CSYGSSGEQYF. The CDR3 DNA reads as TGCAGCTATGGGAGTTCAGGCGAGCAGTACTTC.

The rearrangement links TRBV28 to TRBJ2-1; perhaps TRBD2 as D (6 bases). The CDR3 is made up of 14 amino acids. Trimming removed 7 bases from V and 5 bases from J, with 15 bases in between. Germline CDR1 and CDR2: MDHEN and SYDVKM. The CDR3 region has the DNA TGTGCCAGCACTAGTGGAGGGCTTAACAATGAGCAGTTCTTC. This gives the protein CASTSGGLNNEQFF.

This chain uses TRBV5-1 with TRBJ1-1; 8 bases are a match to TRBD1. The trim removed 3 bases at V and 3 bases at J, leaving 1 base unmatched. The germline V gene encodes CDR1 SGHRS and CDR2 YFSETQ. This CDR3 is built from 13 residues. Here the CDR3 DNA reads TGCGCCAGCAGCTCGACAGGGGACACTGAAGCTTTCTTT. Translating it yields CASSSTGDTEAFF.

Only a few counts were recorded for this clone. The chain couples TRBV7-9 to TRBJ2-7; 10 bases fit TRBD2. V dropped 3 bases and J dropped 0; count of bases not matched to a gene: 14. This CDR3 has 19 amino acids. Per the germline V gene, CDR1 is SEHNR and CDR2 is FQNEAQ (reference sequence). The CDR3: CASSLSPSSGGYHSYEQYF. The CDR3 DNA follows: TGTGCCAGCAGCTTGTCCCCAAGTAGCGGGGGGTATCACTCCTACGAGCAGTACTTC.

The rearrangement links TRBV5-1 to TRBJ2-1; 7 bases align to TRBD1. The CDR3 is made up of 16 amino acids. CDR1 is SGHRS and CDR2 is YFSETQ in the germline V gene. With 0 bases clipped from V and 9 bases from J, the junction kept 12 bases outside the gene matches. This CDR3 is CASSLEGGVGGGEQFF. The CDR3 region has the DNA TGCGCCAGCAGCTTGGAAGGGGGCGTAGGGGGTGGTGAGCAGTTCTTC.

This chain connects TRBV19 to TRBJ2-2, with 9 positions matching TRBD1. Germline lookup yields CDR1 LNHDA and CDR2 SQIVND (reference sequence). The CDR3 sequence is 14 residues long. V lost 9 bases and J lost 4; bases outside the gene matches: 6. In DNA, the CDR3 is TGTGCCAGCAAGACAGGGGGGCTCACCGGGGAGCTGTTTTTT. Protein product: CASKTGGLTGELFF.

This rearrangement joins TRBV30 to TRBJ2-5, with a weak D call TRBD2 (6 bases). Germline loops: CDR1 GTSNPN, CDR2 SVGIG (reference sequence). Trimming took off 1 base at V and 3 bases at J, with 18 bases between the two ends. CDR3 size: 16 residues. The chain's CDR3 is CAWSAGGGWVKETQYF. The CDR3 coding sequence is TGTGCCTGGAGTGCGGGCGGAGGGTGGGTTAAAGAGACCCAGTACTTC.

This chain uses TRBV10-1 with TRBJ2-1, with a tentative D call TRBD2 (7 bases). Trimming shortened V by 2 bases and J by 9 bases, and 11 bases separated the two germline ends. The CDR3 totals 13 residues. Germline-derived CDR1 and CDR2 are WNHNN and SYGVQD (reference sequence). CDR3 in DNA: TGCGCCAGCAGTGAGAGGGGGGGTGGTGAGCAGTTCTTC. Its protein is CASSERGGGEQFF.

The rearrangement uses TRBV6-4 and TRBJ2-1; TRBD2 agrees at 10 bases. The V gene's germline CDR1 is MRHNA and CDR2 SNTAGT. The CDR3 sequence is 14 residues long. The V segment lost 11 bases and the J segment 6 bases; nucleotides outside the gene matches: 10. In DNA form, the CDR3 reads TGTGCCTCCCGGGGGCTAGCGGGAGCCAATGAGCAGTTCTTC. It codes for CASRGLAGANEQFF.

This sequence joins TRBV10-3 and TRBJ2-7; 7 positions match TRBD1. Germline CDR1 reads ENHRY; CDR2 reads SYGVKD. V gave up 2 bases and J gave up 0 bases; unmatched junction bases: 1. This CDR3 is 14 amino acids long. The CDR3 spells CAISEGTASYEQYF. For the CDR3, the DNA is TGTGCCATCAGTGAGGGGACAGCCTCCTACGAGCAGTACTTC.

The V gene is TRBV11-2, the J gene TRBJ1-1; D call uncertain. Germline V gene sequence: CDR1 SGHAT, CDR2 FQNNGV. The CDR3 contains 14 residues. The V end was cut by 1 base, the J end by 6 bases, with 12 bases between. The CDR3 loop reads CASSLGRSGSEAFF. The CDR3 bases are TGTGCCAGCAGCTTAGGCAGAAGTGGTTCTGAAGCTTTCTTT. The variable domain in full, completed from reference TRBV11-2 and TRBJ1-1, reads EAGVAQSPRYKIIEKRQSVAFWCNPISGHATLYWYQQILGQGPKLLIQFQNNGVVDDSQLPKDRFSAERLKGVDSTLKIQPAKLEDSAVYLCASSLGRSGSEAFFGQGTRLTVV.

This clone was detected once. The chain carries TRBV5-1 and TRBJ2-5; 8 bases line up with TRBD2. Germline assignment: CDR1 SGHRS and CDR2 YFSETQ. This CDR3 has 15 amino acids. J was trimmed by 5 bases and V by 5 bases; bases with no gene match: 11. The CDR3 DNA is TGCGCCAGCAGTCTAGCCCCGGGAGGGGCGGAGACCCAGTACTTC. As protein: CASSLAPGGAETQYF. Using reference TRBV5-1 and TRBJ2-5 for the parts outside the CDR3, the full variable domain is KAGVTQTPRYLIKTRGQQVTLSCSPISGHRSVSWYQQTPGQGLQFLFEYFSETQRNKGNFPGRFSGRQFSNSRSEMNVSTLELGDSALYLCASSLAPGGAETQYFGPGTRLLVL.

The chain joins TRBV2 to TRBJ2-7, with 9 bases fitting TRBD1. Germline CDR1 and CDR2: SNHLY and FYNNEI. There are 15 residues in the CDR3. Trimming cost V 6 bases and J 0 bases; bases outside gene matches: 6. The CDR3 sequence: CASRAGTGPSYEQYF. The CDR3, as DNA: TGTGCCAGCAGGGCCGGGACAGGGCCCTCCTACGAGCAGTACTTC. The whole variable domain, remainder taken from reference TRBV2 and TRBJ2-7, is EPEVTQTPSHQVTQMGQEVILRCVPISNHLYFYWYRQILGQKVEFLVSFYNNEISEKSEIFDDQFSVERPDGSNFTLKIRSTKLEDSAMYFCASRAGTGPSYEQYFGPGTRLTVT.

The chain uses TRBV27 and TRBJ2-3, with 9 bases matching TRBD1. V was clipped by 6 bases and J by 1 base; unmatched bases: 5. The CDR3 is made up of 15 amino acids. The germline V gene has CDR1 MNHEY and CDR2 SMNVEV (reference sequence). The CDR3 spells CASSTGGWGTDTQYF. For the CDR3, the DNA is TGTGCCAGCAGCACAGGGGGCTGGGGCACAGATACGCAGTATTTT.

This clone was detected only a few times. The chain combines TRBV6-1 with TRBJ1-1; D is possibly TRBD1 (6 bases). The CDR3 totals 15 residues. Per the germline V gene, CDR1 is MNHNS and CDR2 is SASEGT. Between the trimmed V and J ends, which lost 9 bases and 2 bases, there was a span of 19 bases. The CDR3 here is CASLRQAGFNTEAFF. The CDR3 coding sequence is TGTGCCAGTTTGCGACAGGCAGGCTTTAACACTGAAGCTTTCTTT.

The V and J genes are TRBV5-6 and TRBJ1-3; no definite D call. V lost 4 bases, J lost 0 bases, and 5 bases lay in between. The germline CDR1 and CDR2 sequences are SGHDT and YYEEEE. The CDR3 sequence is 13 residues long. The CDR3 nucleotides read TGTGCCAGCAGCCCCGTCTCTGGAAACACCATATATTTT. Translating it yields CASSPVSGNTIYF.

The chain employs TRBV4-1 and TRBJ2-2, with 10 positions matching TRBD2. Germline loops: CDR1 MGHRA, CDR2 YSYEKL. This CDR3 spans 17 amino acids. Trimming cost V 1 base and J 4 bases; bases outside gene matches: 6. Here the CDR3 reads CASSQGLAGEGTGELFF. In nucleotides, the CDR3 is TGCGCCAGCAGCCAAGGTCTAGCGGGAGAAGGCACCGGGGAGCTGTTTTTT.

This chain uses TRBV25-1 with TRBJ1-2, with 8 bases lining up with TRBD1. Germline values: CDR1 MGHDK, CDR2 SYGVNS. The CDR3 contains 14 residues. The V segment lost 5 bases and the J segment 2 bases; nucleotides outside the gene matches: 4. The CDR3 is CASSSGTGNYGYTF. In nucleotides, the CDR3 is TGTGCCAGCAGTTCCGGGACAGGAAACTATGGCTACACCTTC.

This chain joins TRBV10-2 and TRBJ1-1; D remains ambiguous. Trimming took off 0 bases at V and 6 bases at J, with 8 bases between the two ends. Germline CDR1 and CDR2: WSHSY and SAAADI. CDR3 length: 13 amino acids. CDR3 nucleotide sequence: TGCGCCAGCAGTGAGTCCCGGGAGCCTGAAGCTTTCTTT. The encoded protein is CASSESREPEAFF.

V is TRBV5-1 and J is TRBJ1-1, with TRBD1 identical over 8 bases. After removal of 4 bases from V and 5 bases from J, the junction contained 16 bases not matched to a gene. CDR1 SGHRS and CDR2 YFSETQ come from the germline V gene. The CDR3 is 17 residues long. CDR3 sequence (DNA): TGCGCCAGCAGCACTACACCTCAGGGGGCTAGGCGAACTGAAGCTTTCTTT. Amino acid sequence: CASSTTPQGARRTEAFF.

This clone was found a few times. The chain joins TRBV5-1 to TRBJ2-2; TRBD1 matches at 7 bases. Per germline, CDR1 SGHRS and CDR2 YFSETQ. This CDR3 comprises 14 residues. The ends lost 5 bases at V and 5 bases at J; junction bases unmatched: 6. CDR3 amino acids: CASSNRGSTGELFF. The CDR3 DNA is TGCGCCAGCAGTAACAGGGGTTCGACCGGGGAGCTGTTTTTT.